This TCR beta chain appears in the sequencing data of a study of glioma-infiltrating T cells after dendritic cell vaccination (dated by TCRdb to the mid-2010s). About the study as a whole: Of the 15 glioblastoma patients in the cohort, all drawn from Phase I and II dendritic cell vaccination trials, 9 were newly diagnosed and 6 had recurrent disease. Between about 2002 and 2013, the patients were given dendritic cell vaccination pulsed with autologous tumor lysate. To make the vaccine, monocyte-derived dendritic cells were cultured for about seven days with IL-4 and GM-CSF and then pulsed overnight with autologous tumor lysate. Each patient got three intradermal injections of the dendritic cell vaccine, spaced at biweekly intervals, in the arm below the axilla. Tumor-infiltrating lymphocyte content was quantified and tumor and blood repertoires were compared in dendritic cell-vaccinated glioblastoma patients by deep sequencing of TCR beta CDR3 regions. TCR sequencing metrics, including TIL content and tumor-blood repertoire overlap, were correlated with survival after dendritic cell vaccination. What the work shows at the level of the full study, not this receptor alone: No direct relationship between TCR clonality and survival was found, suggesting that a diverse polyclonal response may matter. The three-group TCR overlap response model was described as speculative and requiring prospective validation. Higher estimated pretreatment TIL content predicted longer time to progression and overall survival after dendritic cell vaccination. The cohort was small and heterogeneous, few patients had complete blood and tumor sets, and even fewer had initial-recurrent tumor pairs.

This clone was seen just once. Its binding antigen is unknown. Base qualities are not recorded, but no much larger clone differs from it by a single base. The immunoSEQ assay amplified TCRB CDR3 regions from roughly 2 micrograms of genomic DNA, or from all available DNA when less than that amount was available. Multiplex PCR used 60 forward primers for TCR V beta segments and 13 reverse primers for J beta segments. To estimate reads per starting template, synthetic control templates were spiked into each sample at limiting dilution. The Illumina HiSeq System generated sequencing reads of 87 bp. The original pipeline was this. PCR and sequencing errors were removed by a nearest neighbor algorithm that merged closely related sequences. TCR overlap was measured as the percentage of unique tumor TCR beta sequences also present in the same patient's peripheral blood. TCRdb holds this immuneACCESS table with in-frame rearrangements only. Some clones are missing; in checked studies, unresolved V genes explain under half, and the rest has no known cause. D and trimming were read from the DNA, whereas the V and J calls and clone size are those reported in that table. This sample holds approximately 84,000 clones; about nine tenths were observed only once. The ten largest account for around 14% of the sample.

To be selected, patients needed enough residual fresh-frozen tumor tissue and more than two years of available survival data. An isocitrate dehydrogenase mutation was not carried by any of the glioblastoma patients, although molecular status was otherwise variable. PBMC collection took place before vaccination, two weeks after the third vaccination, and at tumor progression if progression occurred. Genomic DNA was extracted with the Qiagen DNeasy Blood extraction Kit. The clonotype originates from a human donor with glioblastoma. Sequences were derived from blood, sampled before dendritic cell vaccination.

At the DNA level, the sequence is TGTGCCAGCAGTGGACAGGCCCCCTCCTACGAGCAGTACTTC. This yields the protein CASSGQAPSYEQYF. Recombination linked TRBV9 to TRBJ2-7, with 7 bases aligning to TRBD1. CDR1 and CDR2 were assigned from the germline V gene as SGDLS and YYNGEE. After removal of 5 bases from V and 0 bases from J, the junction retains 5 bases not matched to a gene. From the cysteine through the phenylalanine, the CDR3 covers 14 amino acids. Only the CDR3 DNA stays, 42 bases, in frame from base 1. Reference TRBV9 and TRBJ2-7 proteins supply the regions before and after the CDR3; the full variable domain is: DSGVTQTPKHLITATGQRVTLRCSPRSGDLSVYWYQQSLDQGLQFLIQYYNGEERAKGNILERFSAQQFPDLHSELNLSSLELGDSALYFCASSGQAPSYEQYFGPGTRLTVT.